Below are 14 T cell receptor beta chains sequenced from a single sample in a study of blood T cell repertoires in COVID-19. Clones were read by immunoSEQ multiplex PCR, and TCRdb kept only the in-frame ones, dropping some. The sample contains about 190,000 clones, around 90% of which appear only once. Source material: peripheral blood. These TCRs come from a man aged 35 to 55 with active or convalescent COVID-19.

This rearrangement joins TRBV7-2 to TRBJ2-1, with 7 bases lining up with TRBD2. CDR1 is SGHTA, CDR2 FQGNSA, per germline. The J segment lost 9 bases and the V segment lost 5 bases, leaving 10 bases of the junction unmatched. The CDR3 spans 14 residues. CDR3 protein: CASSPRTSLGEQFF. The CDR3 region has the DNA TGTGCCAGCAGCCCTCGGACTAGTCTAGGTGAGCAGTTCTTC.

The CDR3 loop is CASSGTAYNEQFF. The DNA for the CDR3 is TGTGCCAGCAGCGGGACAGCCTACAATGAGCAGTTCTTC. The chain has TRBV5-4 and TRBJ2-1; 7 nucleotides agree with TRBD1. This CDR3 region has 13 residues. V lost 4 bases to trimming and J lost 2 bases; unmatched junction nucleotides: 0. The germline gives CDR1 SGHNT, CDR2 YYREEE (reference sequence).

The DNA of the CDR3 is TGTGCCAGCAGCCTGGGGGGAAGGGATTCACCCCTCCACTTT. This translates into CASSLGGRDSPLHF. This chain uses TRBV28 with TRBJ1-6; tentatively, D is TRBD1 (5 bases). The CDR3 contains 14 residues. Trimming took off 6 bases at V and 8 bases at J, with 14 bases between the two ends. CDR1 and CDR2 from the germline V gene are MDHEN and SYDVKM. Drawing the rest from reference TRBV28 and TRBJ1-6, the complete variable domain is DVKVTQSSRYLVKRTGEKVFLECVQDMDHENMFWYRQDPGLGLRLIYFSYDVKMKEKGDIPEGYSVSREKKERFSLILESASTNQTSMYLCASSLGGRDSPLHFGNGTRLTVT.

This chain joins TRBV4-1 and TRBJ2-7; 12 bases map to TRBD2. Germline assignment: CDR1 MGHRA and CDR2 YSYEKL. Trimming removed 4 bases from V and 4 bases from J; junction bases left unmatched: 14. This CDR3 has 18 amino acids. Here the CDR3 reads CASSLQLASGGVSYEQYF. In DNA, the CDR3 is TGCGCCAGCAGCCTCCAGTTGGCTAGCGGGGGGGTTTCGTACGAGCAGTACTTC.

The genes are TRBV4-2 and TRBJ1-4; no firm D call. CDR1 and CDR2 from the germline V gene are LGHNA and YNFKEQ. The CDR3 has 15 amino acids. V was cut by 1 base and J by 7 bases, with 13 bases left in between. The CDR3 DNA reads TGTGCCAGCAGCCAAGTATCGAGCAGCGGTGAAAAACTGTTTTTT. This sequence encodes CASSQVSSSGEKLFF.

The chain carries TRBV7-6 and TRBJ2-5; the match to TRBD2 covers 9 bases. Looked up from germline, CDR1 is SGHVS and CDR2 is FNYEAQ. Germline trimming cut 5 bases from V and 1 base from J; bases unmatched to any gene: 8. This CDR3 comprises 16 residues. CDR3 sequence: CASSARGGGPQETQYF. The CDR3, as DNA: TGTGCCAGCAGCGCGCGGGGGGGCGGCCCCCAAGAGACCCAGTACTTC.

The J gene is TRBJ2-7, the V gene TRBV9; D might be TRBD1 (6 bases). This CDR3 comprises 14 residues. Germline loops: CDR1 SGDLS, CDR2 YYNGEE. Trimming took 3 bases from V and 7 from J, leaving 17 bases between them. The CDR3 sequence: CASSGEQGSYEQYF. For the CDR3, the DNA is TGTGCCAGCAGCGGGGAGCAGGGGTCATATGAGCAGTACTTC.

The V call is TRBV5-1, the J call TRBJ2-3; TRBD1 might be the D (6 bases). Germline assignment: CDR1 SGHRS and CDR2 YFSETQ. The ends were cut back, 4 bases at V and 2 bases at J, with 14 bases in the middle. CDR3 length: 15 amino acids. The CDR3 nucleotides read TGCGCCAGCAGCAAGGGGGTGGGAAACACAGATACGCAGTATTTT. Translated: CASSKGVGNTDTQYF.

The chain joins TRBV24-1 to TRBJ2-1; a possible D gene is TRBD2 (6 bases). The CDR3 consists of 12 residues. V was cut by 10 bases and J by 4 bases, with 10 bases left in between. The germline V gene encodes CDR1 KGHDR and CDR2 SFDVKD. CDR3 DNA: TGTGCCACGCGGGACGGTTACAATGAGCAGTTCTTC. This sequence encodes CATRDGYNEQFF.

V and J are TRBV20-1 and TRBJ2-7, with 10 bases lining up with TRBD2. The trim removed 3 bases at V and 2 bases at J, leaving 13 bases unmatched. This CDR3 contains 17 residues. The V gene's germline CDR1 is DFQATT and CDR2 SNEGSKA (reference sequence). The CDR3 nucleotides are TGCAGTGCTAGTCAAGTGGCGAGCGGGGGGGCCGCCTACGAGCAGTACTTC. Translation: CSASQVASGGAAYEQYF.

This chain uses TRBV9 with TRBJ1-1, with D unclear. There are 14 residues in the CDR3. The germline gives CDR1 SGDLS, CDR2 YYNGEE. V lost 0 bases to trimming and J lost 0 bases, with 6 bases between them. The chain's CDR3 is CASSVVDMNTEAFF. The DNA for the CDR3 is TGTGCCAGCAGCGTAGTTGACATGAACACTGAAGCTTTCTTT.

This clone is a singleton in its sample. The chain employs TRBV2 and TRBJ1-3; 8 nucleotides agree with TRBD1. Unmatched junction bases numbered 6, after V lost 3 bases and J lost 2 bases. The CDR3 sequence is 16 residues long. Germline assignment: CDR1 SNHLY and CDR2 FYNNEI. The CDR3 nucleotides read TGTGCCAGCAGTGAGGGAGAACAGGGGGCTGGAAACACCATATATTTT. Protein product: CASSEGEQGAGNTIYF.

The rearrangement uses TRBV4-1 and TRBJ2-1, with 10 bases that match TRBD2. The CDR3 is made up of 16 amino acids. CDR1 and CDR2 (germline): MGHRA, YSYEKL. The trim removed 0 bases at V and 6 bases at J, leaving 5 bases unmatched. The CDR3 nucleotides read TGCGCCAGCAGCCAAGACAGCGGGGGGGCAGTCAATGAGCAGTTCTTC. Translating gives CASSQDSGGAVNEQFF.

This sequence joins TRBV6-5 and TRBJ2-7; 9 nucleotides line up with TRBD1. The CDR3 runs to 13 residues. J gave up 4 bases and V 4 bases, and 2 bases lay outside the gene matches. The germline CDR1 and CDR2 sequences are MNHEY and SVGAGI. This CDR3 is CASSWGQGYEQYF. The CDR3 DNA follows: TGTGCCAGCAGTTGGGGACAGGGTTACGAGCAGTACTTC.